The sequence of this T cell receptor (beta chain) was determined in a study of blood T cell repertoires in COVID-19. Germline CDR1 is KGHSH and CDR2 is LQKENI. The length of the CDR3 is 15 residues. With 6 bases removed from V and 1 base from J, the gap between germline ends came to 15 bases. Profiling relied on immunoSEQ multiplex PCR, and the TCRdb table lists in-frame clones only, not all of them. The table includes 150,000 to 200,000 clones, around 82% detected once. The study drew participants aged roughly 18 to 95 years from roughly 25 US areas. The J gene is TRBJ2-5, the V gene TRBV18, with D hard to call. The clonotype comes from a woman aged 55 to 70 with acute COVID-19. The sample was PBMCs or T cells enriched from blood (not recorded which). As DNA, the CDR3 is TGTGCCAGCTCCCCCACCGCGCGCGGCCAAGAGACCCAGTACTTC. It specifies CASSPTARGQETQYF.